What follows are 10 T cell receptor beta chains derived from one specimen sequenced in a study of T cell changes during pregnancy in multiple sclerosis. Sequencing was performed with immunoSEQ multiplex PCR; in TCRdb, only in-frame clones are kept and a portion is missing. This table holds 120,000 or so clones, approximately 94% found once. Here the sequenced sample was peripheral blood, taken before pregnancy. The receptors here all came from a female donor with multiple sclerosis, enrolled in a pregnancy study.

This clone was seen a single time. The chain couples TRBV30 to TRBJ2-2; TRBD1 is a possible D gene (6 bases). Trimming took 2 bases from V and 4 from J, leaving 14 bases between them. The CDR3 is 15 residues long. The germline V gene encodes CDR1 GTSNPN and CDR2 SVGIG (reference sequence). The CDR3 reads CAWSRGRGPTGELFF. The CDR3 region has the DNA TGTGCCTGGAGTAGGGGCAGGGGCCCCACCGGGGAGCTGTTTTTT.

The CDR3 region has the DNA TGCGCCAGCAGCTTGGGGGTCGAGGGGGCTGAAGCTTTCTTT. It is translated as CASSLGVEGAEAFF. The chain couples TRBV5-1 to TRBJ1-1; the D gene is possibly TRBD1 (6 bases). Per the germline V gene, CDR1 is SGHRS and CDR2 is YFSETQ. The ends were cut back, 0 bases at V and 6 bases at J, with 12 bases in the middle. The CDR3 is 14 amino acids.

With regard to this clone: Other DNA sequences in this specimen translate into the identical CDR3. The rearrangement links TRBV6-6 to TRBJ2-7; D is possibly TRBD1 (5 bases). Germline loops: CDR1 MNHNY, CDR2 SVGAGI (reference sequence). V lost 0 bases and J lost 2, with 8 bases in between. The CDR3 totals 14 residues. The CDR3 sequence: CASSYSEQAYEQYF. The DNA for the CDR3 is TGTGCCAGCAGTTACTCGGAACAGGCCTACGAGCAGTACTTC.

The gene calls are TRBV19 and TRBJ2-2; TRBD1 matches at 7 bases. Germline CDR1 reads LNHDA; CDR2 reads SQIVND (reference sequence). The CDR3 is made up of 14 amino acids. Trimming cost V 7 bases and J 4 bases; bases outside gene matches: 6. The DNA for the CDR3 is TGTGCCAGTACCAGGGACAGAGCCACCGGGGAGCTGTTTTTT. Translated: CASTRDRATGELFF.

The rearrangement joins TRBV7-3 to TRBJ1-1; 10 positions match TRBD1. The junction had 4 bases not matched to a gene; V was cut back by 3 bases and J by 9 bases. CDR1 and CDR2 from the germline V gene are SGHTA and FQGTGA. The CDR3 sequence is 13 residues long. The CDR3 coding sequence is TGTGCCAGCAGCTTGGGGACAGGGGATAAAGCTTTCTTT. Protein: CASSLGTGDKAFF.

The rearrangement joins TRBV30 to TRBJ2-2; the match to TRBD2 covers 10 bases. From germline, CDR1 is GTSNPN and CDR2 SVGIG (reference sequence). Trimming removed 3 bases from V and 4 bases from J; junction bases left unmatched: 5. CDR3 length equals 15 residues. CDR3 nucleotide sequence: TGTGCCTGGAGCCCTTTAGCGGGAGGCACCGGGGAGCTGTTTTTT. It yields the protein CAWSPLAGGTGELFF.

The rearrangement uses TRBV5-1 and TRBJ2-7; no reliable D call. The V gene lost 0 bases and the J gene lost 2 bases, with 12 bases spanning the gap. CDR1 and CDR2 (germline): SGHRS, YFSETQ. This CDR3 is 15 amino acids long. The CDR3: CASSLDVQSPYEQYF. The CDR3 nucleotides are TGCGCCAGCAGCTTGGATGTACAGAGTCCCTACGAGCAGTACTTC. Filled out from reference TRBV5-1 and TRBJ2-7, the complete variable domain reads KAGVTQTPRYLIKTRGQQVTLSCSPISGHRSVSWYQQTPGQGLQFLFEYFSETQRNKGNFPGRFSGRQFSNSRSEMNVSTLELGDSALYLCASSLDVQSPYEQYFGPGTRLTVT.

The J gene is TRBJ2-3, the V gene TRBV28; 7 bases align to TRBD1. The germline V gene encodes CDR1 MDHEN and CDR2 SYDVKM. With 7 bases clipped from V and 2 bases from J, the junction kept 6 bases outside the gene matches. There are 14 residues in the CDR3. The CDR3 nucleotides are TGTGCCAGCACCCTGGACAGGTTCACAGATACGCAGTATTTT. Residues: CASTLDRFTDTQYF.

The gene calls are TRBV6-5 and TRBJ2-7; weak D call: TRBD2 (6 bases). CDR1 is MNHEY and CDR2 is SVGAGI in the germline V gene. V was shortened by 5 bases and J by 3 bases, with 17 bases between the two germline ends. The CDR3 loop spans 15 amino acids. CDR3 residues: CASSPTGTGDYEQYF. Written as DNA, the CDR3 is TGTGCCAGCAGTCCCACCGGGACGGGAGACTACGAGCAGTACTTC.

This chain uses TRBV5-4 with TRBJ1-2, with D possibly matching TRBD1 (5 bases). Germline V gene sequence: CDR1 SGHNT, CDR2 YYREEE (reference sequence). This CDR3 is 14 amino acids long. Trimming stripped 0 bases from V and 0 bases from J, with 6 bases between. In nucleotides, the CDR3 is TGTGCCAGCAGCTTGGCGACAGCTAACTATGGCTACACCTTC. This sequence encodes CASSLATANYGYTF.